This T cell receptor (beta chain) was sequenced during a study of immune heterogeneity within non-small cell lung tumors. Study-level points and caveats: Largely, high-frequency T-cell receptor beta clonotypes differed from one individual patient to another. Identical dominant CDR3 beta clonotypes recurred across tumor sites within a patient, alongside site-unique high-frequency clones.

Per sample, approximately 0.6 ug of bulk tumor genomic DNA was the template used. Several far-apart biopsies were taken per primary tumor during surgery. Curative surgical treatment was performed in patients who had newly diagnosed, untreated non-small cell lung cancer. All donors had received a new diagnosis of non-small cell lung cancer and were undergoing surgery with curative intent. With respect to this clonotype: Its matching antigen is unknown.

CDR3 of TCR beta was amplified by multiplex PCR that used 32 V and 13 J primers. TCRdb analysed the multiplex PCR reads with MiXCR anew, one entry per CDR3 protein. The table records 30,000 to 40,000 distinct CDR3 sequences, around 30% of them present only once. This CDR3 is built from 16 residues. Trimming at V came to 4 bases and at J to 2 bases, leaving 4 bases not matched to a gene. Germline CDR1 reads MGHRA; CDR2 reads YSYEKL. This chain uses TRBV4-1 with TRBJ2-3; 12 nucleotides line up with TRBD2. The TCR sequence derives from a man aged 35-49 years with non-small cell lung cancer. Sequencing was carried out using lung tumor tissue. The CDR3 is CASSRRLAGVTDTQYF. In DNA, the CDR3 is TGCGCCAGCAGCCGCCGACTAGCGGGAGTCACAGATACGCAGTATTTT.